This T cell receptor (beta chain) was profiled in a study of blood T cell repertoires in COVID-19. In the study overall: Samples came from the United States, Italy and Spain, spanning acute and convalescent COVID-19.

Looked up from germline, CDR1 is MGHRA and CDR2 is YSYEKL. The CDR3 is 16 amino acids. The junction had 7 bases not matched to a gene; V was cut back by 2 bases and J by 7 bases. Assay: immunoSEQ multiplex PCR; the TCRdb copy retains only in-frame clones and omits some. The sample holds around 250,000 clones; 89% are singletons and the top ten take 0.94%. The sequence was collected from a woman in her thirties or forties who had recovered from COVID-19. The gene calls are TRBV4-1 and TRBJ2-7; 14 bases are a match to TRBD2. Sequenced input: peripheral blood. CDR3 region: CASSQSGTSGRSEQYF. The CDR3 bases are TGCGCCAGCAGCCAAAGCGGGACTAGCGGGAGATCAGAGCAGTACTTC.